One T cell receptor (beta chain) is described in this entry. Only a few counts were recorded for this clone. The sample holds no much larger clone one base away, and base qualities are not on file. This sample was taken from a study of graft-versus-host responses after intestinal transplantation (dated by TCRdb to the early 2020s). Looking at the study overall: Recipients received multivisceral, liver-intestinal, or isolated intestinal transplants. Donor T cell macrochimerism was defined as a peak of at least 4% donor T cells among recipient peripheral blood mononuclear cells. Anti-thymocyte globulin induction was given to all recipients, followed by maintenance tacrolimus and steroids for two to four years. Graft-versus-host and host-versus-graft alloreactive T cell clones were tracked in the graft, circulation and bone marrow after intestinal transplantation using bulk TCR-beta CDR3 sequencing. To identify alloreactive clones, pre-transplant mixed lymphocyte reaction products were sequenced and compared with unstimulated pre-transplant donor and recipient T cells. The cohort enrolled some 23 intestinal transplant recipients including one retransplant, and a few patients lacking pretransplant specimens were excluded. Rather than going through the commercial service, samples from a few later patients were sequenced in-house on an Illumina MiSeq and processed with MiXCR. What the authors observed across the whole study: High GvH to HvG T cell clonal ratios were observed in the allografts of patients with donor T cell macrochimerism. GvH clones turned up in recipient bone marrow, with some appearing earlier in ileal mucosa or blood, a pattern consistent with an intestinal mucosal origin. Early after transplant, peak levels of circulating GvH clones were found to be associated with declines in HvG clones. The relatively low number and heterogeneity of intestinal transplant patients limited the conclusions.

Library preparation employed the immunoSEQ multiplex PCR assay. In most patients, genomic DNA was isolated using the Qiagen DNeasy Blood and Tissue Kit and sent frozen to Adaptive Biotechnologies for TCR sequencing. For most patients, genomic DNA was subjected to high-throughput TCR-beta CDR3 sequencing by Adaptive Biotechnologies. As for how the authors treated the data: Adaptive's ImmunoSEQ software supplied the TCR sequencing data for 18 patients, while MiXCR and VDJtools were used to process a few other patients. CD4 versus CD8 sorting errors were corrected by removing sequences found in both subsets at a frequency ratio below 5:1. CDR3 nucleotide sequences shared by donor and recipient were removed because the origin of these sequences could not be assigned. Alloreactive clones required at least 2-fold expansion over unstimulated cells and minimum CFSE-low frequency of 0.002% (template counts) or 0.001% (read counts). Clones were considered mappable if detected in sequenced pre-transplant spleen, lymph node, or MLR CFSE-low populations of the donor or recipient. Cumulative frequency of alloreactive clones was calculated as a percentage of all sequences weighted by copy number. TCRdb stores this immuneACCESS table with in-frame sequences only. Part of the clones is absent; in the studies checked, under half of the shortfall reflects unresolved V genes, and no reason is known for the rest. The V and J calls and clone size are taken from that table; D and trimming were inferred from the DNA. For this sample the table gives roughly 5,500 clones, of which 29% were detected only once. The top ten clonotypes cover roughly 5% of the sample.

Read against the paper, the sample's time point label means: cells obtained before transplantation from donor or recipient. Mixed lymphocyte reactions plated around 200,000 CFSE-labeled pre-transplant responders with around 200,000 irradiated violet-dye-labeled stimulators and were cultured for 6 days. After the mixed lymphocyte reaction, proliferating CD3+CD4+CFSE-low and CD3+CD8+CFSE-low responder cells were FACS-sorted on a BD Influx sorter. V lost 3 bases and J lost 4 bases, and the count of bases not matched to a germline gene is 7. Spanning cysteine to phenylalanine, the CDR3 consists of 15 amino acids. Only the CDR3 part of the read is kept: 45 bases, read in frame from the first base. Per the germline V gene, SGHRS is the CDR1 and YFSETQ is the CDR2.

In this chain, TRBV5-1 is recombined with TRBJ2-7, with 10 bases aligning to TRBD2. The receptor's source is a human patient who was an organ donor for intestinal transplantation. Material: alloreactive CD4+ T cells from a mixed lymphocyte reaction culture, obtained before transplantation. Explained via the paper, the cell subset or site label denotes: CFSE-low proliferating T cells sorted from roughly 6-day pre-transplant mixed lymphocyte reaction (GvH or HvG direction). This receptor has the CDR3 CASSSSLAGLYEQYF. Read as DNA, the sequence is TGCGCCAGCAGCTCGTCACTAGCGGGACTTTACGAGCAGTACTTC.